The rows below give T cell receptor beta chains drawn from one sample of a study of blood T cells in healthy people across ages. TCRdb reanalysed the 5' RACE reads using MiXCR and keeps one entry per CDR3 protein. The sample consists of about 730,000 distinct CDR3 sequences, roughly 41% of them appearing once. Material for sequencing was blood. The receptors here all came from a woman aged 55-69 years in good health. Both conserved end residues are part of each CDR3. D genes are given only for firm matches. Size is stated for part of the rows, as once, few or many counts, or as a class when the clone is expanded.

j_call	v_call	d_call	cdr3_length	clone_size	cdr3_aa	cdr3_nt
TRBJ2-5	TRBV7-9	TRBD1	13	NA	CASSFLGGETQYF	TGTGCCAGCAGCTTCCTAGGGGGCGAGACCCAGTACTTC
TRBJ1-1	TRBV7-2	NA	16	NA	CASSPINVGSNTEAFF	TGTGCCAGCAGCCCGATTAATGTGGGATCGAACACTGAAGCTTTCTTT
TRBJ2-1	TRBV7-2	TRBD2	13	many	CASRRLAGHEQFF	TGTGCCAGCAGGAGACTAGCAGGCCATGAGCAGTTCTTC
TRBJ1-1	TRBV28	TRBD1	17	few	CASSFLSGGFFGTEAFF	TGTGCCAGCAGTTTCCTTTCAGGGGGCTTTTTTGGCACTGAAGCTTTCTTT
TRBJ1-2	TRBV6-4	NA	15	NA	CASSDFGGRDRGYTF	TGTGCCAGCAGTGACTTTGGGGGCAGGGATCGTGGCTACACCTTC
TRBJ2-1	TRBV2	NA	11	many	CASSAYNEQFF	TGTGCCAGCAGTGCTTACAATGAGCAGTTCTTC
TRBJ1-5	TRBV5-1	NA	17	NA	CASSLPVRGRKGQPQHF	TGCGCCAGCAGCTTGCCGGTCCGGGGGAGGAAGGGTCAGCCCCAGCATTTT
TRBJ2-7	TRBV28	NA	13	NA	CATRDTPAYEQYF	TGTGCCACCCGGGACACACCAGCCTACGAGCAGTACTTC
TRBJ2-5	TRBV19	NA	14	once	CASSTSSAQETQYF	TGTGCCAGTAGTACCTCCAGCGCCCAAGAGACCCAGTACTTC
TRBJ1-2	TRBV4-1	NA	14	few	CASSQDTRTYGYTF	TGCGCCAGCAGCCAAGATACGCGAACCTATGGCTACACCTTC
TRBJ2-1	TRBV12-3/TRBV12-4	TRBD2	14	NA	CAGSLAVFYNEQFF	TGTGCCGGCAGTCTAGCGGTGTTCTACAATGAGCAGTTCTTC
TRBJ2-7	TRBV20-1	TRBD2	14	NA	CSARLAGGLYEQYF	TGCAGTGCCCGACTAGCGGGGGGGCTCTACGAGCAGTACTTC
TRBJ2-3	TRBV7-2	NA	15	NA	CASSLDGGSTDTQYF	TGTGCCAGCAGCTTAGATGGCGGGAGCACAGATACGCAGTATTTT
TRBJ2-3	TRBV28	TRBD1	15	NA	CASTGTVTSTDTQYF	TGTGCCAGCACGGGGACAGTAACTAGCACAGATACGCAGTATTTT
TRBJ2-5	TRBV30	TRBD1	15	NA	CAWSAGGTGLKTQYF	TGTGCCTGGAGTGCGGGCGGGACAGGGTTGAAGACCCAGTACTTC
TRBJ1-1	TRBV6-1	NA	17	NA	CASSEALPPLDRAEAFF	TGTGCCAGCAGTGAAGCCCTTCCTCCTTTAGACAGAGCTGAAGCTTTCTTT
TRBJ1-4	TRBV4-3	NA	17	NA	CASSPWGSGATNEKLFF	TGCGCCAGCAGCCCTTGGGGCTCGGGCGCAACTAATGAAAAACTGTTTTTT
TRBJ2-7	TRBV7-9	NA	12	many	CASSLSHYEQYF	TGTGCCAGCAGCTTAAGCCACTACGAGCAGTACTTC
TRBJ2-7	TRBV20-1	TRBD1	11	few	CSTGEFHEQYF	TGCAGTACAGGGGAGTTCCACGAGCAGTACTTC
TRBJ2-1	TRBV4-3	NA	16	NA	CASSQAGGSSYNEQFF	TGCGCCAGCAGCCAAGCTGGTGGGAGCTCCTACAATGAGCAGTTCTTC
TRBJ2-7	TRBV29-1	NA	14	NA	CSVEEESGSYEQYF	TGCAGCGTTGAAGAGGAGTCCGGCTCCTACGAGCAGTACTTC
TRBJ1-1	TRBV23-1	NA	11	few	CAPLLNTEAFF	TGCGCCCCCTTATTGAACACTGAAGCTTTCTTT
TRBJ2-7	TRBV5-1	NA	15	NA	CASSFSAGTTYEQYF	TGCGCCAGCAGCTTTTCGGCCGGGACCACCTACGAGCAGTACTTC
TRBJ1-2	TRBV7-2	NA	14	NA	CASIGGSGSYGYTF	TGTGCCAGCATCGGAGGCTCAGGGAGTTATGGCTACACCTTC
TRBJ1-5	TRBV7-9	NA	17	few	CASSLAVGGGGDQPQHF	TGTGCCAGCAGCTTAGCCGTGGGGGGCGGAGGTGATCAGCCCCAGCATTTT
TRBJ2-5	TRBV3-1	TRBD1	16	few	CASSPVQGRIGETQYF	TGTGCCAGCAGTCCTGTACAGGGGAGAATAGGAGAGACCCAGTACTTC
TRBJ2-1	TRBV3-1	TRBD2	16	few	CASTQELAGGRNEQFF	TGTGCCAGCACCCAAGAACTAGCGGGGGGGCGGAATGAGCAGTTCTTC
TRBJ1-2	TRBV11-2	NA	16	NA	CASSLVGGGKDYGYTF	TGTGCCAGCAGCTTAGTAGGTGGGGGCAAAGACTATGGCTACACCTTC
TRBJ1-2	TRBV4-2	TRBD1	17	few	CASSPQGARHQSYGYTF	TGTGCCAGCAGCCCTCAGGGGGCCCGACACCAGTCTTATGGCTACACCTTC
TRBJ2-3	TRBV4-3	NA	16	few	CASSQDAGGRTDTQYF	TGCGCCAGCAGCCAAGATGCGGGCGGGCGCACAGATACGCAGTATTTT
TRBJ2-3	TRBV6-2/TRBV6-3	TRBD2	17	many	CASRKHSAGASADTQYF	TGTGCCAGCAGAAAACACTCAGCGGGAGCGTCTGCAGATACGCAGTATTTT
TRBJ2-5	TRBV20-1	TRBD1	12	many	CSAAGTGTVQYF	TGCAGTGCGGCCGGGACAGGGACGGTGCAGTACTTC
TRBJ2-1	TRBV20-1	TRBD2	21	NA	CSARPYIPFSGTTSSYNEQFF	TGCAGTGCTAGGCCCTATATCCCCTTTTCCGGGACTACCAGCTCCTACAATGAGCAGTTCTTC
TRBJ2-7	TRBV13	TRBD2	14	many	CASSYGGSSYEQYF	TGTGCCAGCAGCTACGGGGGGAGCTCCTACGAGCAGTACTTC
TRBJ1-2	TRBV3-1	TRBD1	13	few	CASSWTGDQGYTF	TGTGCCAGCAGCTGGACAGGGGATCAAGGCTACACCTTC
TRBJ2-7	TRBV27	NA	14	NA	CASSLSTGPYEQYF	TGTGCCAGCAGTTTATCGACGGGACCCTACGAGCAGTACTTC
TRBJ2-3	TRBV20-1	NA	13	few	CSASSDWGDTQYF	TGCAGTGCTAGTTCTGACTGGGGAGATACGCAGTATTTT
TRBJ2-1	TRBV3-1	TRBD2	17	NA	CASSQEMSGRVYNEQFF	TGTGCCAGCAGCCAAGAAATGAGCGGGAGGGTTTACAATGAGCAGTTCTTC
TRBJ2-5	TRBV15	NA	13	NA	CATSRDNQETQYF	TGTGCCACCAGCAGGGACAACCAAGAGACCCAGTACTTC
TRBJ1-1	TRBV6-1	NA	14	NA	CASSGTGKGTEAFF	TGTGCCAGCAGTGGTACGGGGAAAGGCACTGAAGCTTTCTTT
TRBJ2-3	TRBV6-5	NA	16	NA	CASSYSGGQSTDTQYF	TGTGCCAGCAGTTACTCGGGGGGACAGAGCACAGATACGCAGTATTTT
TRBJ2-7	TRBV21-1	NA	15	few	CASRLTSGLSYEQYF	TGTGCCAGCAGACTGACTAGCGGTCTTTCCTACGAGCAGTACTTC
TRBJ2-5	TRBV20-1	NA	14	NA	CSAYTRRAGETQYF	TGCAGTGCCTACACTAGGAGAGCCGGAGAGACCCAGTACTTC
TRBJ2-7	TRBV7-2	NA	15	NA	CASSRPRGGSYEQYF	TGTGCCAGCAGCCGACCAAGGGGGGGATCCTACGAGCAGTACTTC
TRBJ1-4	TRBV7-2	TRBD1	16	few	CASSSQQGAANEKLFF	TGTGCCAGCAGCTCGCAACAGGGGGCCGCTAATGAAAAACTGTTTTTT
TRBJ2-2	TRBV15	NA	17	few	CATSLKLGSQDTGELFF	TGTGCCACCAGCCTTAAATTAGGATCACAGGACACCGGGGAGCTGTTTTTT
TRBJ2-7	TRBV25-1	NA	13	many	CASSEGVSYEQYF	TGTGCCAGCAGTGAAGGGGTGTCCTACGAGCAGTACTTC
TRBJ1-5	TRBV18	TRBD1	16	once	CASSVTTGRVHQPQHF	TGTGCCAGCTCAGTCACGACAGGGCGGGTCCATCAGCCCCAGCATTTT
TRBJ2-7	TRBV20-1	NA	16	NA	CSARGVGRVSSYEQYF	TGCAGTGCTAGAGGTGTGGGCAGGGTTAGCTCCTACGAGCAGTACTTC
TRBJ2-1	TRBV11-3	NA	13	NA	CASSLDPGNEQFF	TGTGCCAGCAGCTTAGATCCGGGCAATGAGCAGTTCTTC
TRBJ2-1	TRBV6-2/TRBV6-3	TRBD2	17	NA	CASSYEDSGRAVDEQFF	TGTGCCAGCAGTTACGAGGATAGCGGGAGGGCTGTCGATGAGCAGTTCTTC